This TCR beta chain was captured by sequencing in a study of blood T cell repertoires in COVID-19. Study at large: The United States, Italy and Spain provided the acute and convalescent COVID-19 samples. PBMCs, B-cell-depleted T cells, or T cells provided the cDNA or gDNA that made up the material.

Unmatched junction bases numbered 10, after V lost 4 bases and J lost 4 bases. This CDR3 has 15 amino acids. Germline lookup yields CDR1 SGHNT and CDR2 YYREEE (reference sequence). Study processing details: Cell counts per sample came from amplifying reference gene primers. Sequenced by immunoSEQ multiplex PCR; TCRdb stores in-frame clones only, minus some. V and J calls and clone size are copied from that table; D and trimming were computed from the DNA. There are 70,000 or so clones in the sample; around nine tenths occur only once, and about a tenth lies in the top ten. Sample: peripheral blood. The TCR was taken from a human donor in a cohort sampled during active COVID-19. This rearrangement joins TRBV5-4 to TRBJ2-7, with TRBD1 identical over 8 bases. CDR3 DNA: TGTGCCAGCAGCGACAAAGGGAGGACAGGGTACGAGCAGTACTTC. It translates to CASSDKGRTGYEQYF.